These 21 T cell receptor beta chains were sequenced from one sample in a study. Each CDR3 protein is one row after TCRdb ran MiXCR on the RT-PCR reads. The repertoire consists of about 680,000 distinct CDR3 sequences, with about 14% occurring once and the leading ten covering around 3.3%. Sequences were obtained from memory CD4+ T cells from blood. All receptors derive from a female donor in good health, serving as a healthy control.

This clonotype was detected only a few times. The rearrangement uses TRBV4-1 and TRBJ2-1; D unresolved. The CDR3 runs 15 residues. With 0 bases removed from V and 2 bases from J, the gap between germline ends came to 8 bases. Per the germline V gene, CDR1 is MGHRA and CDR2 is YSYEKL. In DNA, the CDR3 is TGCGCCAGCAGCCAAGATGTCTCTCCCTACAATGAGCAGTTCTTC. It codes for CASSQDVSPYNEQFF.

This clonotype was seen a handful of times. This chain uses TRBV6-1 with TRBJ2-5, with D perhaps matching TRBD1 or TRBD2 (5 bases each). Trimming pared 6 bases from V and 3 bases from J, leaving 11 bases between. Per germline, CDR1 MNHNS and CDR2 SASEGT. This CDR3 is built from 13 residues. The CDR3 DNA reads TGTGCCAGCAGACCCGGGACCGAAGAGACCCAGTACTTC. It translates to CASRPGTEETQYF.

The V call is TRBV28, the J call TRBJ1-4; no firm D call. In germline, CDR1 is MDHEN, CDR2 SYDVKM. This CDR3 comprises 16 residues. Trimming stripped 5 bases from V and 5 bases from J, with 18 bases between. As DNA, the CDR3 is TGTGCCAGCAGTCTAGCCGACGGAGTCAGAAATGAAAAACTGTTTTTT. Translated: CASSLADGVRNEKLFF.

This clonotype was counted only a few times. The CDR3 is CASRGHTGSSGNTIYF. The DNA of the CDR3 is TGTGCCAGCAGGGGCCATACAGGGAGCTCTGGAAACACCATATATTTT. The chain has TRBV12-3 or TRBV12-4 and TRBJ1-3; perhaps TRBD1 as D (6 bases). The CDR3 length is 16 residues. V lost 6 bases, J lost 0 bases, and 15 bases lay in between.

The chain links TRBV5-1 to TRBJ1-4; 10 bases line up with TRBD1. The CDR3 has 15 amino acids. V was clipped by 3 bases and J by 8 bases; unmatched bases: 7. Per the germline V gene, CDR1 is SGHRS and CDR2 is YFSETQ. The CDR3 DNA reads TGCGCCAGCAGCTCAACTGGACAGGGGGGCGAAAAACTGTTTTTT. This sequence encodes CASSSTGQGGEKLFF. Looking up the rest from reference TRBV5-1 and TRBJ1-4 gives the full variable domain: KAGVTQTPRYLIKTRGQQVTLSCSPISGHRSVSWYQQTPGQGLQFLFEYFSETQRNKGNFPGRFSGRQFSNSRSEMNVSTLELGDSALYLCASSSTGQGGEKLFFGSGTQLSVL.

CDR3: CSAAGDRGRPDTQYF. CDR3 coding DNA: TGCAGTGCCGCGGGGGACAGGGGGCGCCCAGATACGCAGTATTTT. The chain has TRBV20-1 and TRBJ2-3; 12 bases are shared with TRBD1. Looked up from germline, CDR1 is DFQATT and CDR2 is SNEGSKA (reference sequence). This CDR3 has 15 residues. V lost 6 bases to trimming and J lost 4 bases; unmatched junction nucleotides: 8.

The V call is TRBV6-2 or TRBV6-3, the J call TRBJ2-7; D call uncertain. CDR1 is MNHEY, CDR2 SVGEGT, per germline. V gave up 2 bases and J gave up 0 bases, with 14 bases separating them. The CDR3 consists of 16 residues. The chain's CDR3 is CASSYLLTRNSYEQYF. For the CDR3, the DNA is TGTGCCAGCAGTTACCTGTTAACCCGGAACTCCTACGAGCAGTACTTC.

This clonotype has a handful of counts. The chain uses TRBV6-2 or TRBV6-3 and TRBJ2-7; 13 bases align to TRBD2. J was trimmed by 4 bases and V by 8 bases; bases with no gene match: 5. The CDR3 covers 14 residues. Per germline, CDR1 MNHEY and CDR2 SVGEGT. CDR3 bases: TGTGCCAGCCAGAGGACTAGCGGGAGTTACGAGCAGTACTTC. Translation: CASQRTSGSYEQYF.

V and J are TRBV9 and TRBJ2-1, with D perhaps matching TRBD1 or TRBD2 (5 bases each). Germline V gene data show CDR1 as SGDLS and CDR2 as YYNGEE. V lost 3 bases, J lost 6 bases, and 13 bases lay in between. The CDR3 loop spans 14 amino acids. CDR3 residues: CASSGERGSNEQFF. CDR3 nucleotides: TGTGCCAGCAGCGGGGAGAGGGGTTCCAATGAGCAGTTCTTC.

The CDR3 spells CAISESVGLNPPYNEQFF. The CDR3, as DNA: TGTGCCATCAGTGAGTCAGTGGGACTAAACCCCCCCTACAATGAGCAGTTCTTC. The chain carries TRBV10-3 and TRBJ2-1; 7 bases map to TRBD2. Trimming at V came to 0 bases and at J to 2 bases, leaving 10 bases not matched to a gene. This CDR3 comprises 18 residues. Per the germline V gene, CDR1 is ENHRY and CDR2 is SYGVKD.

V is TRBV28 and J is TRBJ2-4; D call uncertain. V was pared by 6 bases and J by 8 bases, with 17 bases between. The germline CDR1 and CDR2 sequences are MDHEN and SYDVKM. The CDR3 extends over 14 amino acids. CDR3 sequence (DNA): TGTGCCAGCAGCTCCCCTGGTGTCCCTGACATTCAGTACTTC. Translating gives CASSSPGVPDIQYF.

This clonotype was observed a handful of times. This CDR3 is CASSLNVGVTEAFF. For the CDR3, the DNA is TGTGCCAGCAGCTTAAACGTCGGGGTCACTGAAGCTTTCTTT. V gene TRBV7-2 combines with J gene TRBJ1-1; no reliable D call. V was clipped by 2 bases and J by 4 bases, with 11 bases between them. The CDR3 spans 14 residues. Germline loops: CDR1 SGHTA, CDR2 FQGNSA.

V and J are TRBV3-1 and TRBJ1-2; no firm D call. CDR1 and CDR2 from the germline V gene are LGHDT and YNNKEL (reference sequence). The CDR3 length is 14 residues. Between the trimmed V and J ends, which lost 0 bases and 4 bases, there was a span of 9 bases. CDR3 sequence: CASSQDMGGYGYTF. Here the CDR3 DNA reads TGTGCCAGCAGCCAAGATATGGGAGGCTATGGCTACACCTTC.

This clonotype was counted between two and nine times. The rearrangement links TRBV20-1 to TRBJ1-5, with D maybe TRBD1 (6 bases). The CDR3 loop spans 18 amino acids. The germline gives CDR1 DFQATT, CDR2 SNEGSKA (reference sequence). V lost 0 bases and J lost 4, with 22 bases in between. The CDR3 nucleotides read TGCAGTGCTAGAGATCGTCTATTATGGGGGGCAAGTAATCAGCCCCAGCATTTT. This encodes CSARDRLLWGASNQPQHF.

Ten or more counts support this clonotype. The gene calls are TRBV6-4 and TRBJ1-1; TRBD1 matches at 8 bases. With V trimmed by 5 bases and J by 7 bases, 6 bases remained unmatched. CDR3 size: 13 residues. Germline assignment: CDR1 MRHNA and CDR2 SNTAGT. In DNA, the CDR3 is TGTGCCAGCAGTCCCGGACAGGGCGTTGAAGCTTTCTTT. It encodes CASSPGQGVEAFF.

The gene calls are TRBV5-1 and TRBJ2-2; a weak D match, TRBD1 (5 bases). Trimming left V 2 bases short and J 4 bases short, with 12 bases between. Germline CDR1 reads SGHRS; CDR2 reads YFSETQ. This CDR3 spans 15 amino acids. The CDR3 DNA follows: TGCGCCAGCAGCTTAGACAGACCACCCACCGGGGAGCTGTTTTTT. Encoded protein: CASSLDRPPTGELFF.

The rearrangement links TRBV15 to TRBJ2-3, with a weak D call TRBD1 (5 bases). Germline V gene data show CDR1 as LNHNV and CDR2 as YYDKDF (reference sequence). Trimming pared 0 bases from V and 2 bases from J, leaving 15 bases between. This CDR3 is 17 amino acids long. The CDR3 DNA reads TGTGCCACCAGCAGAGATGGAAGGGGAAGGGTCACAGATACGCAGTATTTT. Translated: CATSRDGRGRVTDTQYF.

There are a few counts of this clonotype. The J gene is TRBJ1-5, the V gene TRBV12-3 or TRBV12-4; no clear D. This CDR3 has 13 amino acids. The V end was cut by 7 bases, the J end by 5 bases, with 12 bases between. The CDR3 nucleotides are TGTGCCAGCAAGTTTGGCCCCGATCAGCCCCAGCATTTT. This translates into CASKFGPDQPQHF.

This clonotype was seen a few times. The chain joins TRBV20-1 to TRBJ1-4; tentative D call: TRBD1 (6 bases). The CDR3 has 14 amino acids. Germline assignment: CDR1 DFQATT and CDR2 SNEGSKA (reference sequence). V shed 1 base and J shed 4 bases, with 10 bases lying between them. Here the CDR3 reads CSARVGAINEKLFF. CDR3 nucleotide sequence: TGCAGTGCTAGAGTGGGGGCCATTAATGAAAAACTGTTTTTT.

This clonotype was found many times. The rearrangement uses TRBV5-5 and TRBJ2-5, with D unclear. CDR1 is SGHKS, CDR2 YYEKEE, per germline (reference sequence). The germline V and J ends were trimmed by 0 bases and 2 bases, with 8 bases remaining between them. The CDR3 extends over 14 amino acids. Here the CDR3 reads CASSLAAAQETQYF. CDR3 nucleotides: TGTGCCAGCAGCTTGGCGGCAGCTCAAGAGACCCAGTACTTC. Filled out from reference TRBV5-5 and TRBJ2-5, the complete variable domain reads DAGVTQSPTHLIKTRGQQVTLRCSPISGHKSVSWYQQVLGQGPQFIFQYYEKEERGRGNFPDRFSARQFPNYSSELNVNALLLGDSALYLCASSLAAAQETQYFGPGTRLLVL.

This clonotype has ten or more counts. This sequence joins TRBV5-1 and TRBJ2-2, with 7 bases that match TRBD2. The germline CDR1 and CDR2 sequences are SGHRS and YFSETQ. The CDR3 runs to 16 residues. Germline trimming cut 0 bases from V and 3 bases from J; bases unmatched to any gene: 5. This CDR3 is CASSLVGGRYTGELFF. Here the CDR3 DNA reads TGCGCCAGCAGCTTGGTGGGCGGGAGATACACCGGGGAGCTGTTTTTT.